This T cell receptor (beta chain) was captured by sequencing in a study of cytomegalovirus exposure and HLA in healthy donors. Primers for the PCR totalled 60 Vbeta and 13 Jbeta. The method was immunoSEQ multiplex PCR; TCRdb's version includes in-frame clones alone and lacks a portion of them. The table has roughly 120,000 clones, under 85% seen once. This clone was seen more than once but under ten times. This receptor was identified in a woman aged 50 to 65 in good health and CMV-seropositive. Sequencing was performed on PBMCs.

CDR3 in amino acids: CASSPGLNNEQFF. The CDR3 DNA sequence: TGTGCCAGCTCACCAGGGCTCAACAATGAGCAGTTCTTC. V gene TRBV18 combines with J gene TRBJ2-1; unclear D gene. Germline CDR1 is KGHSH and CDR2 is LQKENI. CDR3 length: 13 amino acids. Trimming removed 2 bases at V and 5 bases at J, with 7 bases between.